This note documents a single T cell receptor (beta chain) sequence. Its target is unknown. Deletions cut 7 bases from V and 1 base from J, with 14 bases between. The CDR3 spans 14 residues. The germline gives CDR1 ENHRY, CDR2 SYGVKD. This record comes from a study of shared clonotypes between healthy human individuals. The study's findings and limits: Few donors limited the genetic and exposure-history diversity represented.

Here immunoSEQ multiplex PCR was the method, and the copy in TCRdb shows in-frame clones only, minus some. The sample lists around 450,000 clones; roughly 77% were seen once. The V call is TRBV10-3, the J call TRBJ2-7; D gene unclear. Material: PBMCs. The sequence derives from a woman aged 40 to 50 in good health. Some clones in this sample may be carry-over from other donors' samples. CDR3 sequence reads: CAITDKGRSYEQYF. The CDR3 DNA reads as TGTGCCATCACTGACAAGGGCAGATCCTACGAGCAGTACTTC.